Listed here is a single TCR beta chain. Only in-frame clones appear in the TCRdb table, and some are missing; sequencing was by immunoSEQ multiplex PCR. The table shows over 45,000 clones, with just over 85% occurring only once. The sample originates from a study of blood T cell repertoires in COVID-19. Study-wide context: The cDNA or gDNA used as material had been derived from T cells, B-cell-depleted T cells, or PBMCs.

Germline V CDR1 and CDR2: SNHLY, FYNNEI. V lost 8 bases, J lost 4 bases, and 6 bases stayed unmatched. CDR3 length: 14 residues. The clonotype comes from a woman aged 80 or older with acute or convalescent COVID-19. The source material was peripheral blood. The V gene is TRBV2, the J gene TRBJ2-7; 12 nucleotides line up with TRBD2. The CDR3 nucleotides read TGTGCCAGCCTTACTAGCGGGGGGAGTTACGAGCAGTACTTC. This codes for CASLTSGGSYEQYF.